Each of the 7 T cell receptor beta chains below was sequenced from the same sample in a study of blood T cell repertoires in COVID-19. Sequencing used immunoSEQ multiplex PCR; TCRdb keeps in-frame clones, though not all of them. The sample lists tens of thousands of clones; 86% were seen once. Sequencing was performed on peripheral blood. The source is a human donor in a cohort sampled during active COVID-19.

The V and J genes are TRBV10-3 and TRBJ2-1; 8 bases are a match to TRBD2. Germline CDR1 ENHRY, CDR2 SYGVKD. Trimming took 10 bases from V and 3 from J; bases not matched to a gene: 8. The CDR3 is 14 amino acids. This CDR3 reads CATRGGTSYNEQFF. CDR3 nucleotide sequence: TGTGCCACCCGGGGGGGCACTAGCTACAATGAGCAGTTCTTC.

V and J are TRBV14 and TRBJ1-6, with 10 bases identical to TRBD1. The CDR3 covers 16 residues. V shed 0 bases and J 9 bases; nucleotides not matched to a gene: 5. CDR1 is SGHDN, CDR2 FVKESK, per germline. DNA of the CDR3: TGTGCCAGCAGCCAAGATTATGGGACAGGGGTTTCACCCCTCCACTTT. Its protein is CASSQDYGTGVSPLHF.

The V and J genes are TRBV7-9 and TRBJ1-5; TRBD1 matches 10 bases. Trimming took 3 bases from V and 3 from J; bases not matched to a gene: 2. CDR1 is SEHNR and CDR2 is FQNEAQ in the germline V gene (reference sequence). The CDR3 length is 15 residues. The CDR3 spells CASSLGQGLNQPQHF. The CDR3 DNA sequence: TGTGCCAGCAGCTTGGGACAGGGGCTCAATCAGCCCCAGCATTTT.

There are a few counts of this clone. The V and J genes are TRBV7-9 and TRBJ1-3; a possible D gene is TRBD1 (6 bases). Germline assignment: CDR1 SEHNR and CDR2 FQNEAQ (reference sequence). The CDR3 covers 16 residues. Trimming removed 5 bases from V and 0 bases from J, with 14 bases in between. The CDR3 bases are TGTGCCAGCAGCCTCAGGACAGCTATCTCTGGAAACACCATATATTTT. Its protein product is CASSLRTAISGNTIYF.

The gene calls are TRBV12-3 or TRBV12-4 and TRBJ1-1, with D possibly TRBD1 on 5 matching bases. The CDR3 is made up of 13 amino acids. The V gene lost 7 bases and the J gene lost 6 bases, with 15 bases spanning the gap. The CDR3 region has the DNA TGTGCCAGCACCCTCGGGGGGGTGTCTGAAGCTTTCTTT. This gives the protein CASTLGGVSEAFF.

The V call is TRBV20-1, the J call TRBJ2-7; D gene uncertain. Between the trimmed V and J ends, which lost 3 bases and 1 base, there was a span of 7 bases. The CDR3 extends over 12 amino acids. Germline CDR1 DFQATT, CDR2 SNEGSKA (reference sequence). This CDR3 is CSASPGSYEQYF. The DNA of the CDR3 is TGCAGTGCTAGTCCAGGATCCTACGAGCAGTACTTC.

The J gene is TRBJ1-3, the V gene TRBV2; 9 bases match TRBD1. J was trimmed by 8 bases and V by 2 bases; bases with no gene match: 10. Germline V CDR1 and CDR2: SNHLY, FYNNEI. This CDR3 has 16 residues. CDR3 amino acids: CASSETPGQGFDTIYF. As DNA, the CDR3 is TGTGCCAGCAGTGAAACCCCGGGACAGGGATTTGACACCATATATTTT. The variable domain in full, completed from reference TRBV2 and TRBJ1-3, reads EPEVTQTPSHQVTQMGQEVILRCVPISNHLYFYWYRQILGQKVEFLVSFYNNEISEKSEIFDDQFSVERPDGSNFTLKIRSTKLEDSAMYFCASSETPGQGFDTIYFGEGSWLTVV.